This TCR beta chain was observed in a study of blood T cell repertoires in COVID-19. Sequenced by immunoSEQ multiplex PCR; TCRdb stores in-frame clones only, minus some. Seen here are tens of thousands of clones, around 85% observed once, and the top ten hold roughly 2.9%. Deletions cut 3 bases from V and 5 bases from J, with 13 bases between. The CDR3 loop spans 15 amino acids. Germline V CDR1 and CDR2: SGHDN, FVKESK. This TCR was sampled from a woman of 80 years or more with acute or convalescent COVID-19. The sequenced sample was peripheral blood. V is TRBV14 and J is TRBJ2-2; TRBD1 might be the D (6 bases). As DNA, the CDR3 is TGTGCCAGCAGCCATACAGGGTTGAAGACCGGGGAGCTGTTTTTT. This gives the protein CASSHTGLKTGELFF.